Many counts were recorded for the clone carrying this T cell receptor (beta chain). TCRdb reprocessed the 5' RACE reads via MiXCR and lists one record per CDR3 protein. The table shows fewer than 150,000 distinct CDR3 sequences, with approximately 6.2% occurring only once. The CDR3 spans 15 residues. V shed 5 bases and J shed 4 bases, with 17 bases lying between them. Germline lookup yields CDR1 SGHTA and CDR2 FQGNSA. The data were obtained in a study of T-cell memory formation after mild COVID-19. The sample comprised PBMCs or a T cell subset sorted from them (not recorded which). V and J are TRBV7-2 and TRBJ1-1; D may be TRBD1 (6 bases). The receptor was derived from an adult woman who had mild COVID-19 (a few samples of this study predate the infection). Cell type and time point are not known. The CDR3 bases are TGTGCCAGCAGCAATCCGCGGGTAGGGGGCACTGAAGCTTTCTTT. Residues: CASSNPRVGGTEAFF.